Each of the 25 T cell receptor beta chains below was sequenced from the same sample in a study of cytomegalovirus exposure and HLA in healthy donors. Both 60 Vbeta primers and 13 Jbeta primers went into the PCR. Sequencing was performed with immunoSEQ multiplex PCR; in TCRdb, only in-frame clones are kept and a portion is missing. The sample table includes some 96,000 clones. The sample taken for sequencing was PBMCs. The receptors derive from a woman aged 25 to 39 in good health and CMV-seronegative.

The genes are TRBV30 and TRBJ2-1; 8 bases line up with TRBD1. There are 14 residues in the CDR3. Germline lookup yields CDR1 GTSNPN and CDR2 SVGIG (reference sequence). Losses at the gene ends were 3 bases for V and 7 bases for J; bases not matched to a gene: 8. The CDR3 is CAWRPGGSRNEQFF. CDR3 sequence (DNA): TGTGCCTGGAGGCCAGGGGGCTCGCGGAATGAGCAGTTCTTC.

The chain uses TRBV7-6 and TRBJ1-1; D uncertain. Per the germline V gene, CDR1 is SGHVS and CDR2 is FNYEAQ. V was pared by 4 bases and J by 4 bases, with 10 bases between. The length of the CDR3 is 13 residues. CDR3 in amino acids: CASSSRGSTEAFF. Here the CDR3 DNA reads TGTGCCAGCAGCTCACGAGGGAGCACTGAAGCTTTCTTT.

This sequence joins TRBV7-2 and TRBJ2-1; D gene ambiguous. Trimming removed 2 bases from V and 0 bases from J, with 11 bases in between. The length of the CDR3 is 16 residues. Germline V lookup: CDR1 SGHTA, CDR2 FQGNSA. In DNA form, the CDR3 reads TGTGCCAGCAGCTTAAACGGCGGCCGCTCCTACAATGAGCAGTTCTTC. Residues: CASSLNGGRSYNEQFF.

The chain uses TRBV16 and TRBJ2-2; possibly TRBD1 for D (5 bases). Trimming took 4 bases from V and 4 from J, leaving 19 bases between them. The germline V gene encodes CDR1 KGHSY and CDR2 FQNENV. This CDR3 contains 17 residues. CDR3 sequence: CASSPIGSRVSTGELFF. The CDR3 nucleotides read TGTGCCAGCAGCCCAATTGGCAGCAGGGTGAGCACCGGGGAGCTGTTTTTT.

The CDR3 is CASSLGLGTGREKLFF. CDR3 nucleotides: TGTGCCAGCAGCTTAGGCCTCGGGACAGGGCGTGAAAAACTGTTTTTT. The genes are TRBV13 and TRBJ1-4; 9 bases agree with TRBD1. The CDR3 is 16 amino acids. The germline CDR1 and CDR2 sequences are PRHDT and FYEKMQ (reference sequence). J was trimmed by 7 bases and V by 0 bases; bases with no gene match: 6.

The genes are TRBV5-4 and TRBJ1-1, with D tentatively TRBD1 (5 bases). CDR3 size: 16 residues. Trimming removed 3 bases from V and 0 bases from J, with 15 bases in between. In germline, CDR1 is SGHNT, CDR2 YYREEE (reference sequence). The CDR3 sequence is CASSWGERGMNTEAFF. CDR3 in DNA: TGTGCCAGCAGCTGGGGGGAGCGGGGGATGAACACTGAAGCTTTCTTT. Together with reference TRBV5-4 and TRBJ1-1, the CDR3 gives the full variable domain: ETGVTQSPTHLIKTRGQQVTLRCSSQSGHNTVSWYQQALGQGPQFIFQYYREEENGRGNFPPRFSGLQFPNYSSELNVNALELDDSALYLCASSWGERGMNTEAFFGQGTRLTVV.

The V gene is TRBV19, the J gene TRBJ1-5; perhaps TRBD1 as D (5 bases). Trimming took off 2 bases at V and 0 bases at J, with 17 bases between the two ends. Germline V lookup: CDR1 LNHDA, CDR2 SQIVND (reference sequence). The CDR3 totals 18 residues. CDR3 bases: TGTGCCAGTAGTATAAGGGAGGCGACAGCTGATAGCAATCAGCCCCAGCATTTT. Its translation is CASSIREATADSNQPQHF.

This sequence joins TRBV19 and TRBJ1-5, with a possible D match to TRBD1 (5 bases). V was shortened by 7 bases and J by 7 bases, with 11 bases between the two germline ends. In germline, CDR1 is LNHDA, CDR2 SQIVND (reference sequence). The CDR3 runs to 12 residues. CDR3 sequence (DNA): TGTGCCAGTAAGGGGTTCAGGCAGCCCCAGCATTTT. Translating it yields CASKGFRQPQHF.

The V and J genes are TRBV4-2 and TRBJ2-2, with TRBD2 matching over 15 bases. Germline CDR1 LGHNA, CDR2 YNFKEQ. Trimming removed 3 bases from V and 4 bases from J; junction bases left unmatched: 6. The CDR3 consists of 18 residues. CDR3 in amino acids: CASSHGLAGGPSTGELFF. In DNA form, the CDR3 reads TGTGCCAGCAGCCATGGACTAGCGGGAGGGCCGAGCACCGGGGAGCTGTTTTTT.

This chain joins TRBV9 and TRBJ2-5; 15 bases align to TRBD2. J lost 5 bases, V lost 0 bases, and 2 bases had no gene match. Germline V gene sequence: CDR1 SGDLS, CDR2 YYNGEE. The CDR3 extends over 16 amino acids. The CDR3 DNA follows: TGTGCCAGCAGCGTAGGGACTAGCGGGGGGGCGGAGACCCAGTACTTC. Encoded protein: CASSVGTSGGAETQYF.

This chain links TRBV19 with TRBJ1-4; perhaps TRBD1 as D (6 bases). The germline gives CDR1 LNHDA, CDR2 SQIVND (reference sequence). V lost 5 bases to trimming and J lost 3 bases, with 10 bases between them. The CDR3 runs to 14 residues. CDR3 sequence reads: CASSLQGPNEKLFF. The CDR3 nucleotides read TGTGCCAGTAGTTTACAGGGTCCTAATGAAAAACTGTTTTTT.

The rearrangement uses TRBV4-1 and TRBJ2-5; TRBD2 agrees at 7 bases. The CDR3 has 15 amino acids. The V segment lost 4 bases and the J segment 5 bases; nucleotides outside the gene matches: 10. In germline, CDR1 is MGHRA, CDR2 YSYEKL. CDR3 bases: TGCGCCAGCAGCCCACTCCGGCTGGGAGGGGAGACCCAGTACTTC. Translation: CASSPLRLGGETQYF.

The chain uses TRBV19 and TRBJ1-4; 11 nucleotides agree with TRBD1. This CDR3 is 18 amino acids long. CDR1 is LNHDA and CDR2 is SQIVND in the germline V gene (reference sequence). V shed 5 bases, J shed 8 bases, and the junction held 16 bases outside the gene matches. CDR3 in amino acids: CASSGPWTGGEVREKLFF. The CDR3 nucleotides are TGTGCCAGTAGTGGACCGTGGACAGGGGGCGAAGTAAGGGAAAAACTGTTTTTT.

The V call is TRBV7-3, the J call TRBJ2-5; 9 nucleotides line up with TRBD1. V gave up 5 bases and J gave up 4 bases; unmatched junction bases: 11. Germline CDR1 is SGHTA and CDR2 is FQGTGA. The CDR3 consists of 16 residues. CDR3 sequence (DNA): TGTGCCAGCAGCCCAGGCGGGGGACAGGGAGGAGAGACCCAGTACTTC. It encodes CASSPGGGQGGETQYF.

The chain links TRBV10-3 to TRBJ1-1; 7 bases are a match to TRBD1. The CDR3 extends over 14 amino acids. Germline V lookup: CDR1 ENHRY, CDR2 SYGVKD. V shed 8 bases and J 0 bases; nucleotides not matched to a gene: 6. CDR3 nucleotide sequence: TGTGCCATCTGCCGGGACAGAATGAACACTGAAGCTTTCTTT. Residues: CAICRDRMNTEAFF.

The V gene is TRBV5-1, the J gene TRBJ2-7; TRBD1 aligns across 9 bases. With V trimmed by 6 bases and J by 3 bases, 1 base remained unmatched. The germline V gene encodes CDR1 SGHRS and CDR2 YFSETQ. This CDR3 contains 12 residues. CDR3 in amino acids: CASTGQGYEQYF. CDR3 nucleotide sequence: TGCGCCAGCACGGGACAGGGCTACGAGCAGTACTTC.

The CDR3 loop reads CASSPGTGDNSPLHF. The CDR3 DNA sequence: TGTGCCAGCAGTCCCGGGACAGGCGATAATTCACCCCTCCACTTT. The V and J genes are TRBV5-6 and TRBJ1-6, with 8 bases aligning to TRBD1. This CDR3 comprises 15 residues. V lost 5 bases to trimming and J lost 5 bases; unmatched junction nucleotides: 6. Germline values: CDR1 SGHDT, CDR2 YYEEEE.

CDR3 protein: CASSERTENLEQYF. The DNA for the CDR3 is TGTGCCAGCAGTGAACGGACAGAGAACCTCGAGCAGTACTTC. V usage is TRBV6-1 and J usage is TRBJ2-7; D perhaps matches TRBD1 (6 bases). CDR3 length equals 14 residues. V lost 2 bases, J lost 6 bases, and 14 bases lay in between. Germline CDR1 MNHNS, CDR2 SASEGT.

J is TRBJ2-7 and V is TRBV9, with a weak D call TRBD2 (5 bases). The CDR3 runs to 15 residues. The germline V and J ends were trimmed by 4 bases and 2 bases, with 16 bases remaining between them. From germline, CDR1 is SGDLS and CDR2 YYNGEE. The CDR3 coding sequence is TGTGCCAGCAGCCCCCCGGGAAGCGGAGCCTACGAGCAGTACTTC. Residues: CASSPPGSGAYEQYF.

This chain uses TRBV7-9 with TRBJ2-5, with D maybe TRBD1 (6 bases). The CDR3 is 12 amino acids. V lost 4 bases and J lost 5, with 8 bases in between. Per the germline V gene, CDR1 is SEHNR and CDR2 is FQNEAQ (reference sequence). The CDR3 nucleotides are TGTGCCAGCAGCTCGCAGGGGGAGACCCAGTACTTC. This codes for CASSSQGETQYF.

The chain uses TRBV12-5 and TRBJ1-6; D perhaps matches TRBD1 (5 bases). Trimming stripped 0 bases from V and 14 bases from J, with 11 bases between. This CDR3 region has 13 residues. Germline V lookup: CDR1 LGHNT, CDR2 FRNRAP. CDR3 in amino acids: CASGLVLPGSLHF. The CDR3 coding sequence is TGTGCTAGTGGTTTGGTCCTACCAGGGTCCCTCCACTTT.

The CDR3 DNA sequence: TGTGCCAGCAGTGAAAGAGAAGAGACCCAGTACTTC. Amino acid sequence: CASSEREETQYF. This chain links TRBV2 with TRBJ2-5; D not resolved. The CDR3 length is 12 residues. Germline V gene lookup returns CDR1 SNHLY and CDR2 FYNNEI. V lost 2 bases to trimming and J lost 3 bases, with 4 bases between them.

The V gene is TRBV18, the J gene TRBJ1-5; D may be TRBD1 (5 bases). Germline V gene lookup returns CDR1 KGHSH and CDR2 LQKENI. The ends were cut back, 1 base at V and 10 bases at J, with 14 bases in the middle. This CDR3 spans 14 amino acids. The DNA for the CDR3 is TGTGCCAGCTCACCACGGGGCAGTATCGAACCCCAGCATTTT. Translating gives CASSPRGSIEPQHF.

The chain has TRBV2 and TRBJ1-1; D uncertain. V was shortened by 10 bases and J by 1 base, with 13 bases between the two germline ends. This CDR3 contains 13 residues. Per germline, CDR1 SNHLY and CDR2 FYNNEI. For the CDR3, the DNA is TGTGCCATCACCGACGGAGGGAACACTGAAGCTTTCTTT. It is translated as CAITDGGNTEAFF.

The rearrangement uses TRBV7-9 and TRBJ2-1; 7 positions agree with TRBD2. CDR1 SEHNR and CDR2 FQNEAQ come from the germline V gene (reference sequence). The CDR3 length is 16 residues. Losses at the gene ends were 7 bases for V and 6 bases for J; bases not matched to a gene: 15. CDR3 protein: CASIPGGEGLLNEQFF. The CDR3, as DNA: TGTGCCAGCATCCCGGGTGGGGAGGGCCTGCTCAATGAGCAGTTCTTC.